The 26 T cell receptor beta chains given below trace back to one sample, sequenced in a study of T cells after yellow fever vaccination. MiXCR was run by TCRdb on the 5' RACE reads, yielding one entry per CDR3 protein. The sample includes over 110,000 distinct CDR3 sequences, roughly 8% of them seen just once. The specimen comprised CD4+ T cells sorted from PBMCs, sampled 5 days after the yellow fever booster vaccination. These receptors all stem from a man aged 25 to 40 who received the YFV17D yellow fever vaccine.

Concerning this clonotype itself: This may be a read error, as it is one base from a much larger clone. This chain uses TRBV21-1 with TRBJ2-1; the tabulated D call, TRBD1, remains unverified against the DNA. TRBV21-1 is a known pseudogene. The CDR3 consists of 17 residues. CDR3 region: CAISKKWGTPSYNEQFF. The CDR3 DNA is TGTGCCATCAGCAAAAAATGGGGGACACCCTCCTACAATGAGCAGTTCTTC.

This clonotype was observed at least ten times. The chain links TRBV20-1 to TRBJ2-7, with 8 bases aligning to TRBD1. Germline CDR1 DFQATT, CDR2 SNEGSKA (reference sequence). The CDR3 covers 13 residues. V shed 2 bases, J shed 6 bases, and the junction held 6 bases outside the gene matches. The CDR3 here is CSARRQGSSEQYF. The CDR3 nucleotides read TGCAGTGCTAGACGACAGGGGTCGAGCGAGCAGTACTTC.

This clonotype was recorded at least ten times. The chain employs TRBV5-4 and TRBJ2-3, with 11 bases lining up with TRBD2. Germline V gene sequence: CDR1 SGHNT, CDR2 YYREEE (reference sequence). This CDR3 comprises 15 residues. V trimming: 4 bases; J trimming: 1 base; junction bases outside the gene matches: 2. CDR3 sequence reads: CASSILAGGTDTQYF. The CDR3 DNA is TGTGCCAGCAGCATACTAGCGGGAGGCACAGATACGCAGTATTTT.

The rearrangement joins TRBV19 to TRBJ2-7, with 8 bases matching TRBD2. The germline gives CDR1 LNHDA, CDR2 SQIVND (reference sequence). V gave up 6 bases and J gave up 1 base; unmatched junction bases: 5. The CDR3 consists of 14 residues. The CDR3 sequence: CASRPLAGSYEQYF. The CDR3 DNA follows: TGTGCCAGTAGACCTTTAGCGGGATCCTACGAGCAGTACTTC.

The chain couples TRBV6-2 or TRBV6-3 to TRBJ2-7, with D possibly called TRBD1 or TRBD2 (5 bases each). V lost 6 bases and J lost 4, with 19 bases in between. CDR1 and CDR2 (germline): MNHEY, SVGEGT. The CDR3 totals 15 residues. This chain's CDR3 is CASSQVGRGSYEQYF. DNA for the CDR3: TGTGCCAGCAGCCAAGTGGGACGGGGAAGTTACGAGCAGTACTTC.

This clonotype was detected ten times or more. The chain has TRBV5-1 and TRBJ1-1; 8 bases match TRBD1. The J segment lost 4 bases and the V segment lost 4 bases, leaving 9 bases of the junction unmatched. This CDR3 is 15 amino acids long. Germline V gene lookup returns CDR1 SGHRS and CDR2 YFSETQ. This chain's CDR3 is CASSTGQGWGTEAFF. The CDR3 nucleotides are TGCGCCAGCAGCACTGGACAGGGATGGGGCACTGAAGCTTTCTTT.

This clonotype occurred many times. The chain uses TRBV5-4 and TRBJ2-1; 9 bases align to TRBD2. Per the germline V gene, CDR1 is SGHNT and CDR2 is YYREEE (reference sequence). Trimming removed 4 bases from V and 7 bases from J; junction bases left unmatched: 12. The CDR3 contains 16 residues. Here the CDR3 DNA reads TGTGCCAGCAGCGGGAGGGGACGACTAGCGGAGAATGAGCAGTTCTTC. Translating it yields CASSGRGRLAENEQFF.

This clonotype was detected a few times. CDR3 nucleotide sequence: TGTGCCAGCAGCTTGGGGGCAGACTCCTACGAGCAGTACTTC. Encoded protein: CASSLGADSYEQYF. The chain joins TRBV5-6 to TRBJ2-7; D gene ambiguous. The CDR3 contains 14 residues. The V end was cut by 0 bases, the J end by 0 bases, with 7 bases between. CDR1 and CDR2 from the germline V gene are SGHDT and YYEEEE.

This clonotype was found once. Being one base from a much bigger clone, this may be a read error. The rearrangement links TRBV27 to TRBJ1-5, with TRBD1 as a possible D gene (5 bases). This CDR3 is 14 amino acids long. The germline V and J ends were trimmed by 6 bases and 1 base, with 10 bases remaining between them. From germline, CDR1 is MNHEY and CDR2 SMNVEV (reference sequence). CDR3 residues: CASSGAVSNQPQHF. CDR3 nucleotide sequence: TGTGCCAGCAGCGGGGCAGTAAGCAATCAGCCCCAGCATTTT.

This chain joins TRBV18 and TRBJ2-5, with TRBD1 matching 10 bases. This CDR3 is 15 amino acids long. The ends lost 3 bases at V and 5 bases at J; junction bases unmatched: 6. Germline V gene lookup returns CDR1 KGHSH and CDR2 LQKENI. The chain's CDR3 is CASSPFGQGVETQYF. CDR3 coding DNA: TGTGCCAGCTCACCCTTCGGACAGGGGGTTGAGACCCAGTACTTC.

This clonotype showed up just a few times. This sequence joins TRBV7-9 and TRBJ2-3; no definite D call. This CDR3 is 13 amino acids long. The V end was cut by 5 bases, the J end by 6 bases, with 12 bases between. The germline V gene encodes CDR1 SEHNR and CDR2 FQNEAQ (reference sequence). Here the CDR3 DNA reads TGTGCCAGCAGCGATCTAGGGCCCGATACGCAGTATTTT. Translating it yields CASSDLGPDTQYF. Drawing the rest from reference TRBV7-9 and TRBJ2-3, the complete variable domain is DTGVSQNPRHKITKRGQNVTFRCDPISEHNRLYWYRQTLGQGPEFLTYFQNEAQLEKSRLLSDRFSAERPKGSFSTLEIQRTEQGDSAMYLCASSDLGPDTQYFGPGTRLTVL.

This clonotype has a count of ten or more. J is TRBJ2-2 and V is TRBV5-1, with D uncertain. Trimming stripped 0 bases from V and 7 bases from J, with 7 bases between. The CDR3 totals 13 residues. Germline CDR1 reads SGHRS; CDR2 reads YFSETQ. The CDR3 loop is CASSLEPVGELFF. In DNA, the CDR3 is TGCGCCAGCAGCTTGGAGCCAGTCGGGGAGCTGTTTTTT.

Ten or more counts support this clonotype. The chain combines TRBV7-2 with TRBJ2-7, with D perhaps matching TRBD2 (6 bases). Trimming left V 1 base short and J 2 bases short, with 12 bases between. Germline CDR1 SGHTA, CDR2 FQGNSA. CDR3 length equals 15 residues. The CDR3 loop is CASSLGSSVTYEQYF. DNA for the CDR3: TGTGCCAGCAGCTTAGGCTCTAGCGTGACCTACGAGCAGTACTTC.

This clonotype was recorded at least ten times. The chain is built from TRBV3-1 and TRBJ2-1; the D gene is possibly TRBD2 (6 bases). The CDR3 contains 15 residues. Germline V gives CDR1 LGHDT, CDR2 YNNKEL (reference sequence). V lost 3 bases to trimming and J lost 3 bases, with 12 bases between them. CDR3 nucleotides: TGTGCCAGCAGCCAGGGCGGGATGATCTACAATGAGCAGTTCTTC. Translating gives CASSQGGMIYNEQFF.

This clonotype was observed many times. The chain couples TRBV5-6 to TRBJ2-3, with D possibly being TRBD2 (5 bases). Germline V lookup: CDR1 SGHDT, CDR2 YYEEEE. The germline V and J ends were trimmed by 4 bases and 6 bases, with 12 bases remaining between them. This CDR3 contains 13 residues. This CDR3 reads CASSPWTLDTQYF. CDR3 sequence (DNA): TGTGCCAGCAGCCCGTGGACTTTGGATACGCAGTATTTT. The full variable domain, with the rest looked up from reference TRBV5-6 and TRBJ2-3, is DAGVTQSPTHLIKTRGQQVTLRCSPKSGHDTVSWYQQALGQGPQFIFQYYEEEERQRGNFPDRFSGHQFPNYSSELNVNALLLGDSALYLCASSPWTLDTQYFGPGTRLTVL.

This clonotype was detected ten times or more. V usage is TRBV28 and J usage is TRBJ2-5; possibly TRBD1 or TRBD2 for D (5 bases each). V lost 3 bases and J 4 bases, leaving 9 bases between the germline ends. CDR1 and CDR2 (germline): MDHEN, SYDVKM. The CDR3 consists of 13 residues. As DNA, the CDR3 is TGTGCCAGCAGTTTGGGACCTAGAGAGACCCAGTACTTC. Its translation: CASSLGPRETQYF.

Ten or more counts support this clonotype. The rearrangement links TRBV20-1 to TRBJ2-5, with D perhaps TRBD1 (6 bases). This CDR3 is 12 amino acids long. The germline V and J ends were trimmed by 3 bases and 3 bases, with 8 bases remaining between them. Germline V lookup: CDR1 DFQATT, CDR2 SNEGSKA (reference sequence). CDR3 in amino acids: CSARRTEETQYF. Here the CDR3 DNA reads TGCAGTGCTAGGAGGACAGAAGAGACCCAGTACTTC.

This clonotype was recorded many times. In nucleotides, the CDR3 is TGTGCCAGCTCACGCCGACAGGGGGAATCACCCCTCCACTTT. Translating it yields CASSRRQGESPLHF. The gene calls are TRBV18 and TRBJ1-6; 9 bases fit TRBD1. Germline assignment: CDR1 KGHSH and CDR2 LQKENI. The CDR3 is 14 residues long. V shed 4 bases, J shed 10 bases, and the junction held 5 bases outside the gene matches.

This clonotype was detected ten times or more. V gene TRBV7-9 combines with J gene TRBJ2-5, with a tentative D call TRBD2 (6 bases). Trimming pared 5 bases from V and 4 bases from J, leaving 17 bases between. The length of the CDR3 is 15 residues. From germline, CDR1 is SEHNR and CDR2 FQNEAQ (reference sequence). CDR3 amino acids: CASSRGSFPGETQYF. DNA of the CDR3: TGTGCCAGCAGCCGGGGGTCCTTTCCCGGAGAGACCCAGTACTTC.

In this sample, this clonotype turned up many times. This sequence joins TRBV6-1 and TRBJ2-2; D not resolved. Germline-derived CDR1 and CDR2 are MNHNS and SASEGT. V was cut by 6 bases and J by 5 bases, with 10 bases left in between. The CDR3 sequence is 13 residues long. DNA of the CDR3: TGTGCCAGCAGACTTGCTACGACCGGGGAGCTGTTTTTT. Translating gives CASRLATTGELFF.

This clonotype was counted only a few times. The rearrangement joins TRBV24-1 to TRBJ2-2; TRBD1 agrees at 9 bases. Unmatched junction bases numbered 6, after V lost 4 bases and J lost 4 bases. This CDR3 spans 16 amino acids. The germline V gene has CDR1 KGHDR and CDR2 SFDVKD. The CDR3: CATSDPGTGPTGELFF. The CDR3 nucleotides are TGTGCCACCAGTGACCCCGGGACAGGGCCCACCGGGGAGCTGTTTTTT.

This clonotype was picked up many times. The chain carries TRBV20-1 and TRBJ1-2, with a possible D match to TRBD1 (5 bases). CDR3 length equals 13 residues. The V and J ends lost 0 bases and 3 bases respectively, with 8 bases between them. Germline CDR1 reads DFQATT; CDR2 reads SNEGSKA (reference sequence). For the CDR3, the DNA is TGCAGTGCTAGAGATGCGACAGACTATGGCTACACCTTC. It is translated as CSARDATDYGYTF.

The CDR3 loop is CATSARRAPSYNEQFF. In DNA form, the CDR3 reads TGTGCCACCAGCGCCCGCAGGGCCCCCTCCTACAATGAGCAGTTCTTC. The V and J genes are TRBV15 and TRBJ2-1, with D possibly matching TRBD1 (5 bases). Trimming took 5 bases from V and 0 from J, leaving 14 bases between them. CDR1 LNHNV and CDR2 YYDKDF come from the germline V gene (reference sequence). There are 16 residues in the CDR3.

The chain has TRBV18 and TRBJ2-7, with D unclear. Germline lookup yields CDR1 KGHSH and CDR2 LQKENI. V shed 3 bases and J shed 2 bases, with 11 bases lying between them. The CDR3 has 14 amino acids. The CDR3 spells CASSPAFPAYEQYF. CDR3 coding DNA: TGTGCCAGCTCACCGGCGTTCCCTGCCTACGAGCAGTACTTC.

This clonotype was recorded many times. The gene calls are TRBV7-4 and TRBJ2-7, with D unresolved. The CDR3 consists of 12 residues. Trimming stripped 0 bases from V and 5 bases from J, with 5 bases between. Germline loops: CDR1 SGHVT, CDR2 SQSDAQ. CDR3 protein: CASSLARDEQYF. CDR3 DNA sequence: TGTGCCAGCAGCTTAGCCCGGGACGAGCAGTACTTC.

This clonotype was seen many times. The chain employs TRBV12-3 or TRBV12-4 and TRBJ2-3; D not resolved. The ends were cut back, 3 bases at V and 7 bases at J, with 17 bases in the middle. This CDR3 is built from 15 residues. The CDR3 is CASSLLTLKGNTQYF. The CDR3 nucleotides read TGTGCCAGCAGTTTGTTGACCCTAAAGGGAAATACGCAGTATTTT.